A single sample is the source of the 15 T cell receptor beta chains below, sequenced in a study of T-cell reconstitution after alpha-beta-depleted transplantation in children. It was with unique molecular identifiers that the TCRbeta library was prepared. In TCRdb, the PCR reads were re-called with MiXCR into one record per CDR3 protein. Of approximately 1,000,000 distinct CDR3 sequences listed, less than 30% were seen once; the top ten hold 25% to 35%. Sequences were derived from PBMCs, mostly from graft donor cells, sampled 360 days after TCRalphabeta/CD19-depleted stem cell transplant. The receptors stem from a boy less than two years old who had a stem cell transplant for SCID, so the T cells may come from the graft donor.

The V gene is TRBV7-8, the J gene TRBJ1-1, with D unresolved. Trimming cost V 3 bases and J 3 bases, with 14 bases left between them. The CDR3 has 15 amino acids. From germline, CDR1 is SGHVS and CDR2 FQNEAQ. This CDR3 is CASSFYTKWDTEAFF. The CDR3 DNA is TGTGCCAGCAGCTTCTATACTAAATGGGACACTGAAGCTTTCTTT.

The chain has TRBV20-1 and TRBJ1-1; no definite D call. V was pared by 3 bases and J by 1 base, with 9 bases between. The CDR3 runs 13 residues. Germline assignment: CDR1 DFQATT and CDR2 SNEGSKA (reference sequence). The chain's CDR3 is CSASWTTNTEAFF. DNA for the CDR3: TGCAGTGCTAGTTGGACGACGAACACTGAAGCTTTCTTT.

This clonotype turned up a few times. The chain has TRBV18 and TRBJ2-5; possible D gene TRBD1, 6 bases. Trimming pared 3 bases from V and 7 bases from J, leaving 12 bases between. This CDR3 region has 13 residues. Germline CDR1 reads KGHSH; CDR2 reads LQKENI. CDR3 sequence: CASSPPQGSTQYF. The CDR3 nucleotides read TGTGCCAGCTCACCTCCCCAGGGGTCGACCCAGTACTTC. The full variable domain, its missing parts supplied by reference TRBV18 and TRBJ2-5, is NAGVMQNPRHLVRRRGQEARLRCSPMKGHSHVYWYRQLPEEGLKFMVYLQKENIIDESGMPKERFSAEFPKEGPSILRIQQVVRGDSAAYFCASSPPQGSTQYFGPGTRLLVL.

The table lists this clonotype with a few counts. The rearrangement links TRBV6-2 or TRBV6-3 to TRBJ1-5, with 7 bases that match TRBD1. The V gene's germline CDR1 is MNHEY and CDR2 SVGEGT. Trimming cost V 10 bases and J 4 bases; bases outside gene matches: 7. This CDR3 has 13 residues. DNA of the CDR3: TGTGCCACAGGGGGGGGCAATAATCAGCCCCAGCATTTT. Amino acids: CATGGGNNQPQHF.

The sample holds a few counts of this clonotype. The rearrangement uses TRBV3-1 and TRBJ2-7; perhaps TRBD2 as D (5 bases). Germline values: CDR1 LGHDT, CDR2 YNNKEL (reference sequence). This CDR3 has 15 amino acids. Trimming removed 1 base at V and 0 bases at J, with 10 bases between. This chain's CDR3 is CASSQASGSSYEQYF. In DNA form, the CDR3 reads TGTGCCAGCAGCCAAGCGAGTGGGAGCTCCTACGAGCAGTACTTC.

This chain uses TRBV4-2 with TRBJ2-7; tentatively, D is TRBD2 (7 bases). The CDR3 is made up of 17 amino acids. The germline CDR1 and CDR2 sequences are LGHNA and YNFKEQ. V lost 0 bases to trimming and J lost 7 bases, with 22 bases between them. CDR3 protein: CASSQDPVGGGAGEQYF. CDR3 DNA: TGTGCCAGCAGCCAAGACCCCGTAGGAGGGGGGGCGGGTGAGCAGTACTTC.

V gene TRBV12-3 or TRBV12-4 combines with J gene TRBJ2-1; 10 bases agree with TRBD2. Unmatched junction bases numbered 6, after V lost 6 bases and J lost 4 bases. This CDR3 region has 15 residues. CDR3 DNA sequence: TGTGCCAGCAGACCGGGACTAGCGACTTACAATGAGCAGTTCTTC. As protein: CASRPGLATYNEQFF.

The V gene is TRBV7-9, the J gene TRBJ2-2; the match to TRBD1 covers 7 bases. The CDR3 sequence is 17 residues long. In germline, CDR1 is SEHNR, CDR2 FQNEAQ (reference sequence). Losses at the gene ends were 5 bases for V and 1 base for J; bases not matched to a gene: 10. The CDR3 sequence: CASSAATHRGNTGELFF. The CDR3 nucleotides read TGTGCCAGCAGCGCGGCCACTCACAGGGGGAACACCGGGGAGCTGTTTTTT.

The CDR3 is CASSGNSNQPQHF. The CDR3, as DNA: TGTGCCAGCAGTGGAAATAGCAATCAGCCCCAGCATTTT. The gene calls are TRBV12-3 or TRBV12-4 and TRBJ1-5; D is undetermined. CDR3 length equals 13 residues. V was trimmed by 5 bases and J by 0 bases, leaving 5 bases between them.

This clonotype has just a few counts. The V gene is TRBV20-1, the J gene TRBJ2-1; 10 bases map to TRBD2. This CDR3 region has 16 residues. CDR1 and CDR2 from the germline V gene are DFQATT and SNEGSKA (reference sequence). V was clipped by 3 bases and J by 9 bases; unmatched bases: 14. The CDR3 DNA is TGCAGTGCTAGTCGGCCCAGCGGGGGGGCCAAAGGTGAGCAGTTCTTC. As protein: CSASRPSGGAKGEQFF.

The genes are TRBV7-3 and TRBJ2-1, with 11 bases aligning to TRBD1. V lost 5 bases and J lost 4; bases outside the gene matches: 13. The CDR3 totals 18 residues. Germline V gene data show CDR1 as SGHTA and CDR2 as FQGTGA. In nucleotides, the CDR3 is TGTGCCAGCAGCAGCCCACCTGGGACAGGGGGAGGATACAATGAGCAGTTCTTC. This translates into CASSSPPGTGGGYNEQFF.

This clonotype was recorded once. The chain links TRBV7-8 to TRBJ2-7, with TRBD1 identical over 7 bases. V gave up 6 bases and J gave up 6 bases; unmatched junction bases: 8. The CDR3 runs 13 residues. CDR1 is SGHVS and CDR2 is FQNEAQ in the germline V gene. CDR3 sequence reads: CASRKGTELEQYF. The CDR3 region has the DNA TGTGCCAGCAGGAAGGGGACAGAGCTCGAGCAGTACTTC.

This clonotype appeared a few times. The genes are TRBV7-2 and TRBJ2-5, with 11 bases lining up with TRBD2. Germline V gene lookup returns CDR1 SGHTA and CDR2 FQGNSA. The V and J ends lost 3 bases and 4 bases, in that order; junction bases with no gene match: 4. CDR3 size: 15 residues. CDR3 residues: CASSLTSGEGETQYF. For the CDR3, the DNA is TGTGCCAGCAGCTTGACTAGCGGGGAAGGAGAGACCCAGTACTTC.

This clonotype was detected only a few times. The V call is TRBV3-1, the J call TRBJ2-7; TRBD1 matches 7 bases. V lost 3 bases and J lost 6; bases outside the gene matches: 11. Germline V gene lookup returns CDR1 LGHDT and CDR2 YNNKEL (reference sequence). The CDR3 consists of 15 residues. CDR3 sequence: CASSHWDSVSSEQYF. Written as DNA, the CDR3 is TGTGCCAGCAGCCACTGGGACAGTGTTTCATCCGAGCAGTACTTC.

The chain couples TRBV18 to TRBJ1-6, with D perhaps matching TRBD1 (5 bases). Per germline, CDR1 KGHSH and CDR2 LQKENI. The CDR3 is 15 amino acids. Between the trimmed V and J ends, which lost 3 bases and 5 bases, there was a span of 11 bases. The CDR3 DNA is TGTGCCAGCTCACCCGTGGGACGGAATAATTCACCCCTCCACTTT. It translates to CASSPVGRNNSPLHF.